This TCR beta chain was retrieved from a study of blood T cell repertoires in COVID-19. Study context: Italy, Spain and the United States were the sources of the convalescent and acute COVID-19 samples. T cells, B-cell-depleted T cells, or PBMCs supplied cDNA or gDNA.

Per the original data handling: It was from reference gene primer amplification that nucleated cell counts were estimated. TCRdb's copy holds only in-frame clones and misses some; the assay was immunoSEQ multiplex PCR. The DNA gave D and trimming, while V, J and clone size come from that table. The sample lists a few hundred thousand clones; 86% were seen once. Unmatched junction bases numbered 12, after V lost 10 bases and J lost 2 bases. The CDR3 has 15 amino acids. The germline gives CDR1 SGHTA, CDR2 FQGNSA. The source of this sequence is a man between 40 and 49 years old who had recovered from COVID-19. This chain uses TRBV7-2 with TRBJ2-7; 9 nucleotides agree with TRBD2. Specimen: peripheral blood. The CDR3 region has the DNA TGTGCCATTACGCGGGGGGGAAGACATACCTACGAGCAGTACTTC. Amino acids: CAITRGGRHTYEQYF.